In this sample, the clone carrying this T cell receptor beta chain turned up a few times. Antigen unknown. This entry comes from a study of identical twins. Whole-study findings and limits: With beta out-of-frame sequences, excess sharing by twins was weaker. Findings came from cross-sectional statistics, without long-term follow-up of donors.

Unique molecular identifiers were in the cDNA, with template-switch universal primer binding. TCRdb used MiXCR to reprocess the 5' RACE reads, holding one entry per CDR3 protein. The sample consists of roughly 1.6 million distinct CDR3 sequences, about 32% of them appearing once. Sequencing was performed on cord blood. This TCR came from a newborn girl in good health.

The CDR3: CASSPTAAGELFF. DNA for the CDR3: TGTGCCAGCAGTCCCACGGCGGCCGGGGAGCTGTTTTTT. This chain joins TRBV27 and TRBJ2-2; D ambiguous. From germline, CDR1 is MNHEY and CDR2 SMNVEV (reference sequence). Trimming took off 5 bases at V and 6 bases at J, with 10 bases between the two ends. CDR3 length: 13 amino acids.